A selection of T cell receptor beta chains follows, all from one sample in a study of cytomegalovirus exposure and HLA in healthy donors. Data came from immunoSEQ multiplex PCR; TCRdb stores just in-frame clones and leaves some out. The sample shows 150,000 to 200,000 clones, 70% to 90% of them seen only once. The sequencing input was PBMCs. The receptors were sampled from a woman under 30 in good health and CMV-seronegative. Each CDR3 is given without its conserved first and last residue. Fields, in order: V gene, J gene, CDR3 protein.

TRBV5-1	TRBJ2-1	ASSFGFSSGIGQF
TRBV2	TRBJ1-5	ASRETGDQPQH
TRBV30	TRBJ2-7	AWTHGEGYEQY
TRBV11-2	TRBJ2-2	ASSLAGNGELF
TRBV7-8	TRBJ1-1	ASSAGRDTEAF
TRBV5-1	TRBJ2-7	ASSRRTPELTYEQY
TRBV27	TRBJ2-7	ASSSGTGGSYEQY
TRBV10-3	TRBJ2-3	AISETGGENTQY
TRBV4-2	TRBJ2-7	ASSQDPLEGVHEQY
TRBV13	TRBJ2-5	ASSLALQETQY
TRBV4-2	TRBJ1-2	ASSQDYTQGAQGYT
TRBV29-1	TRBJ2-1	SVHGGTSGSPRSSYNEQF
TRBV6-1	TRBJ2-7	ATTSQTGYEQY
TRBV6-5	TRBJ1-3	ASSRGLSGNTIY
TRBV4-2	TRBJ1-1	ASSPRDKNTEAF
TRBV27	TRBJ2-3	ASSFTRRTDTQY
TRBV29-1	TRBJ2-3	SVVYSRGNTQY
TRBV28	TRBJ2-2	ASSLFLRGTSGGPTGELF
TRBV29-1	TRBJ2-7	SVEDRTGWQY
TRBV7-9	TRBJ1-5	SSSLGSRADQPQH
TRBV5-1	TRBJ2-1	ASRGEDGSRYNEQF
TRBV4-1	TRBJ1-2	ASSLDREYGYT
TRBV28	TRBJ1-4	ASSQTGVNEKLF
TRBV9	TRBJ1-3	ASSPRQGPENTIY
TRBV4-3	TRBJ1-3	ASSQSTASATYSGNTIY
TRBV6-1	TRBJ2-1	ASKGLAHNEQF